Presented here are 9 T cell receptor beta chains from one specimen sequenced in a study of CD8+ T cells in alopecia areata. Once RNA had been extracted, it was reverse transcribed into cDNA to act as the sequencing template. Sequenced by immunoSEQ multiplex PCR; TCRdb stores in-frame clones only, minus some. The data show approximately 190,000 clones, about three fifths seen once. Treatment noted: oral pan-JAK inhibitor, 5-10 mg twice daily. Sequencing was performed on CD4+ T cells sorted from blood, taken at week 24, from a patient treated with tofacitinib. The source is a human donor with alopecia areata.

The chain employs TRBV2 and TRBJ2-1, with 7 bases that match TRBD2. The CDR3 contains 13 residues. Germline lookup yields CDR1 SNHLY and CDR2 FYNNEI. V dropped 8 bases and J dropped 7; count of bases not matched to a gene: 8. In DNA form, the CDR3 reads TGTGCCAGCGAGCAGCGGGGTGGGAATGAGCAGTTCTTC. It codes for CASEQRGGNEQFF.

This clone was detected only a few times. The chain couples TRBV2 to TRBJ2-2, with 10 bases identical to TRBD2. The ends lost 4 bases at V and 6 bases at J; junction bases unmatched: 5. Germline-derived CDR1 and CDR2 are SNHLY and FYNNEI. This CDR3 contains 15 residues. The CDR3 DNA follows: TGTGCCAGCAGTGCCGAAGCGGGAGGGGCCGGGGAGCTGTTTTTT. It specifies CASSAEAGGAGELFF.

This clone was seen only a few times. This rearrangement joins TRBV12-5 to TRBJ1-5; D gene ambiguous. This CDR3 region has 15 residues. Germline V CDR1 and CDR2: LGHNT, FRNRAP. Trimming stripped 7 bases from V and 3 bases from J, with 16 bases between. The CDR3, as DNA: TGTGCTAGTGTCCACCCCAGTGGCAACAATCAGCCCCAGCATTTT. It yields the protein CASVHPSGNNQPQHF.

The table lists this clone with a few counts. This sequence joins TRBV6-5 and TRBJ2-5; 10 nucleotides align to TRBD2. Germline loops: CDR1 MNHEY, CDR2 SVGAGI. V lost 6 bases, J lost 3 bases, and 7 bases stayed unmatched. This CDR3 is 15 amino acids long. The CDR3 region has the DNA TGTGCCAGCAGGGGAGCGGGAGGGGGCGAAGAGACCCAGTACTTC. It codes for CASRGAGGGEETQYF.

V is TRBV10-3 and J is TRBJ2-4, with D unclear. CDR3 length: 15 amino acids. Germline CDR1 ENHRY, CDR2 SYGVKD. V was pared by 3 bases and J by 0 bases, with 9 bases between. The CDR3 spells CAISDPTEAKNIQYF. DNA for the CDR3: TGTGCCATCAGTGACCCAACAGAAGCCAAAAACATTCAGTACTTC.

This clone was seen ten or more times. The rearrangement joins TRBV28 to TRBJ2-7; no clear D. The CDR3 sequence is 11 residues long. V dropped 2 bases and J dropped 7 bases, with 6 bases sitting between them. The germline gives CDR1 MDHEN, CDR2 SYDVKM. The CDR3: CASSLRREQYF. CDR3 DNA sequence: TGTGCCAGCAGTTTACGCCGGGAGCAGTACTTC.

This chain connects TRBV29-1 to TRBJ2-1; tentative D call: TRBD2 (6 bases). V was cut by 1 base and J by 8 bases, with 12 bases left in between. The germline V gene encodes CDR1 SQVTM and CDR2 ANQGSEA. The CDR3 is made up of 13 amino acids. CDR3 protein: CSVEVGGIDEQFF. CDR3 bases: TGCAGCGTTGAAGTAGGAGGGATCGATGAGCAGTTCTTC.

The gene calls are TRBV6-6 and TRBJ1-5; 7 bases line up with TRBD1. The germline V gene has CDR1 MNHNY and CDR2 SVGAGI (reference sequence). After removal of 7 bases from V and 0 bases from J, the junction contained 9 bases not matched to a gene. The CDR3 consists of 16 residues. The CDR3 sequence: CASTKLRGDSNQPQHF. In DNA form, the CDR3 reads TGTGCCAGCACAAAGCTCAGGGGGGATAGCAATCAGCCCCAGCATTTT.

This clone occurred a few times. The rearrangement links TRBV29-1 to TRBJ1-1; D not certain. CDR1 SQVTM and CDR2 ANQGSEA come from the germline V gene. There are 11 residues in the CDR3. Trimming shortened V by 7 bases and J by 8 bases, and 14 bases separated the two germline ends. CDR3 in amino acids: CSAALSLEAFF. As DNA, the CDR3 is TGCAGCGCCGCCCTATCTCTAGAAGCTTTCTTT.